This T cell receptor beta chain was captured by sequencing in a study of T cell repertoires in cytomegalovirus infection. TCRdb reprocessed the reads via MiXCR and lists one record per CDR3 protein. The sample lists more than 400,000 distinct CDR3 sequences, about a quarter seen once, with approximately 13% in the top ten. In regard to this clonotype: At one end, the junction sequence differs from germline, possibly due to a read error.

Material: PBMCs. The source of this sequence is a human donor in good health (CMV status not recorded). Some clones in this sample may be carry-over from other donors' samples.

As DNA, the CDR3 is TGTGCCAGCAGCAGGACAGGGGGCGCATGGTATGGCTACAACTTC. Its translation: CASSRTGGAWYGYNF. This chain connects TRBV7-2 to TRBJ1-2; TRBD1 agrees at 11 bases. The V gene's germline CDR1 is SGHTA and CDR2 FQGNSA. CDR3 length equals 15 residues.